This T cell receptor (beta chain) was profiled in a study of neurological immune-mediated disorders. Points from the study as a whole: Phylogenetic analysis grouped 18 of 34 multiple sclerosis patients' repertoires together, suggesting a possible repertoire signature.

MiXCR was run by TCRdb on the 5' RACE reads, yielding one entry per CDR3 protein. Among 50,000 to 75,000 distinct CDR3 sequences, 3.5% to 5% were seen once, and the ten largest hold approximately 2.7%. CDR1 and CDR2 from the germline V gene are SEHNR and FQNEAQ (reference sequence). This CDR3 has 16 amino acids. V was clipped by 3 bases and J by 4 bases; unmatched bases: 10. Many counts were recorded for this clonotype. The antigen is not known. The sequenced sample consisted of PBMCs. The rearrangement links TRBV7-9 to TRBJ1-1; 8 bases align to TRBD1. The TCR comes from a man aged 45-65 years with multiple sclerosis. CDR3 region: CASSFQGAGWGTEAFF. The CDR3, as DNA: TGTGCCAGCAGCTTTCAGGGGGCAGGTTGGGGCACTGAAGCTTTCTTT.